This entry lists 18 T cell receptor beta chains sequenced from one sample in a study of T cell repertoires in cytomegalovirus infection. These TCRs' antigens remain unknown. Each CDR3 protein is one row after TCRdb ran MiXCR on the reads. The profile shows under 500,000 distinct CDR3 sequences, 42% of them singletons. The source material was cultured PBMCs, sampled from culture after CMV antigen stimulation. The receptors come from a human donor in good health (CMV status not recorded). Some clones in this sample may be carry-over from other donors' samples.

The chain is built from TRBV6-5 and TRBJ1-1; 9 bases map to TRBD1. The CDR3 contains 12 residues. CDR1 and CDR2 (germline): MNHEY, SVGAGI. The V gene end was trimmed by 6 bases and the J gene end by 14 bases; junction bases not matched to a gene: 10. The CDR3 nucleotides are TGTGCCAGCAGCGAAGGACAGGGGCGGCCCTTCTTT. It encodes CASSEGQGRPFF.

Worth noting for this clonotype: Germline and junction disagree at one end, which may indicate a read error. V and J are TRBV20-1 and TRBJ2-1; the match to TRBD2 covers 11 bases. CDR3 length: 17 residues. Germline V gene lookup returns CDR1 DFQATT and CDR2 SNEGSKA (reference sequence). As DNA, the CDR3 is TGCAGCGCTAGGGTTAGCGGGAGGGCCCTAGAGAACAATGAGCAGTTCTTC. Translating gives CSARVSGRALENNEQFF.

The gene calls are TRBV20-1 and TRBJ2-2; TRBD2 matches at 10 bases. This CDR3 has 19 amino acids. Looked up from germline, CDR1 is DFQATT and CDR2 is SNEGSKA (reference sequence). J was trimmed by 0 bases and V by 6 bases; bases with no gene match: 16. The CDR3 spells CSAPDWGSGGTANTGELFF. The DNA for the CDR3 is TGCAGTGCCCCTGACTGGGGTAGCGGGGGGACAGCGAACACCGGGGAGCTGTTTTTT.

There are a few counts of this clonotype. The genes are TRBV12-3 or TRBV12-4 and TRBJ2-7; the D is unclear. V was shortened by 4 bases and J by 2 bases, with 9 bases between the two germline ends. The CDR3 covers 13 residues. CDR3 DNA: TGTGCCAGCAGTTCCGACGGGCCCTACGAGCAGTACTTC. Its protein is CASSSDGPYEQYF.

The chain employs TRBV12-3 or TRBV12-4 and TRBJ1-6; D gene uncertain. Between the trimmed V and J ends, which lost 4 bases and 10 bases, there was a span of 14 bases. This CDR3 comprises 14 residues. The CDR3 bases are TGTGCCAGCAGTTCCAGGAATGGAGGCTCACCCCTCCACTTT. Amino acids: CASSSRNGGSPLHF.

This clonotype was recorded a few times. The chain couples TRBV7-2 to TRBJ2-2; 12 bases map to TRBD2. V was clipped by 6 bases and J by 6 bases; unmatched bases: 11. CDR3 size: 17 residues. Germline V gene data show CDR1 as SGHTA and CDR2 as FQGNSA. The CDR3 DNA reads as TGTGCCAGCAGTTCCTCCCCCGCTAGCGGGAGGGCCGGGGAGCTGTTTTTT. Amino acids: CASSSSPASGRAGELFF.

A note on this clonotype: Being one base from a much bigger clone, this may be a read error. The rearrangement joins TRBV11-1 to TRBJ2-2; D is ambiguous. The CDR3 has 13 residues. Trimming removed 5 bases from V and 5 bases from J, with 9 bases in between. Germline V gene lookup returns CDR1 SGHAT and CDR2 FQDESV (reference sequence). CDR3 in DNA: TGTGCCAGCAGCCCGCAGGAAACCGGGGAGCTGTTTTTT. Translation gives CASSPQETGELFF.

J is TRBJ1-5 and V is TRBV12-3 or TRBV12-4; D remains unclear. V lost 4 bases and J 7 bases, leaving 11 bases between the germline ends. The CDR3 totals 13 residues. DNA of the CDR3: TGTGCCAGCAGTTGGGGTCGACGGCAGCCCCAGCATTTT. Its protein is CASSWGRRQPQHF.

The J gene is TRBJ2-7, the V gene TRBV7-9; D is ambiguous. The CDR3 is made up of 13 amino acids. CDR1 is SEHNR, CDR2 FQNEAQ, per germline (reference sequence). Deletions cut 5 bases from V and 6 bases from J, with 14 bases between. The CDR3 DNA reads as TGTGCCAGCAGCCCACAGTCTTCACGCGAGCAGTACTTC. Its protein is CASSPQSSREQYF. Full variable domain (missing parts from reference TRBV7-9 and TRBJ2-7): DTGVSQNPRHKITKRGQNVTFRCDPISEHNRLYWYRQTLGQGPEFLTYFQNEAQLEKSRLLSDRFSAERPKGSFSTLEIQRTEQGDSAMYLCASSPQSSREQYFGPGTRLTVT.

This clonotype appeared many times. The chain joins TRBV7-6 to TRBJ2-1; D may be TRBD2 (6 bases). The CDR3 length is 16 residues. Germline V CDR1 and CDR2: SGHVS, FNYEAQ. Trimming cost V 2 bases and J 7 bases, with 18 bases left between them. CDR3 region: CASSLIRLAAKNEQFF. In DNA form, the CDR3 reads TGTGCCAGCAGCTTAATCCGGTTAGCGGCAAAGAATGAGCAGTTCTTC.

The chain combines TRBV12-3 or TRBV12-4 with TRBJ2-7; D is unclear. This CDR3 has 16 residues. V lost 5 bases, J lost 1 base, and 18 bases lay in between. CDR3 sequence (DNA): TGTGCCAGCAGTCCAGACTCGGGTATTCGGTCCTACGAGCAGTACTTC. Amino acid sequence: CASSPDSGIRSYEQYF.

The V and J genes are TRBV7-2 and TRBJ2-5; 7 positions agree with TRBD2. The CDR3 sequence is 16 residues long. Germline CDR1 and CDR2: SGHTA and FQGNSA. V shed 0 bases, J shed 1 base, and the junction held 5 bases outside the gene matches. The CDR3 DNA is TGTGCCAGCAGCTTAGCGCTCTCTAGCGGCCAAGAGACCCAGTACTTC. This codes for CASSLALSSGQETQYF. Drawing the rest from reference TRBV7-2 and TRBJ2-5, the complete variable domain is GAGVSQSPSNKVTEKGKDVELRCDPISGHTALYWYRQSLGQGLEFLIYFQGNSAPDKSGLPSDRFSAERTGGSVSTLTIQRTQQEDSAVYLCASSLALSSGQETQYFGPGTRLLVL.

This sequence joins TRBV6-1 and TRBJ2-1, with a weak D call TRBD2 (6 bases). CDR1 and CDR2 (germline): MNHNS, SASEGT. Trimming took off 4 bases at V and 10 bases at J, with 11 bases between the two ends. This CDR3 spans 12 amino acids. In DNA form, the CDR3 reads TGTGCCAGCAGTGCCCGGGAGTACGAGCAGTTCTTC. Encoded protein: CASSAREYEQFF.

The table lists this clonotype with a few counts. The gene calls are TRBV7-6 and TRBJ2-2; D is possibly TRBD2 (5 bases). Germline CDR1 SGHVS, CDR2 FNYEAQ. The length of the CDR3 is 15 residues. The germline V and J ends were trimmed by 3 bases and 6 bases, with 14 bases remaining between them. In DNA, the CDR3 is TGTGCCAGCAGCTTCCGAGTTGAGGGAGCCGGGGAGCTGTTTTTT. This encodes CASSFRVEGAGELFF.

This clonotype was seen only a few times. The V gene is TRBV7-9, the J gene TRBJ2-2; 11 nucleotides align to TRBD2. J lost 1 base, V lost 4 bases, and 11 bases had no gene match. The CDR3 is 19 residues long. Germline loops: CDR1 SEHNR, CDR2 FQNEAQ (reference sequence). The CDR3 here is CASSSGTSGPGGNTGELFF. The CDR3 DNA reads TGTGCCAGCAGCTCCGGGACTAGCGGCCCCGGAGGGAACACCGGGGAGCTGTTTTTT.

The rearrangement links TRBV7-2 to TRBJ2-3, with TRBD2 matching 8 bases. With V trimmed by 5 bases and J by 4 bases, 17 bases remained unmatched. CDR1 and CDR2 (germline): SGHTA, FQGNSA. The CDR3 loop spans 18 amino acids. CDR3 loop: CASSPPTAGAHLADTQYF. CDR3 DNA sequence: TGTGCCAGCAGCCCGCCTACAGCGGGAGCCCACTTGGCAGATACGCAGTATTTT.

The CDR3: CSARYRVRGWDYGYTF. CDR3 coding DNA: TGCAGTGCTAGATACAGGGTTAGGGGATGGGACTATGGCTACACCTTC. The chain has TRBV20-1 and TRBJ1-2; D possibly corresponds to TRBD1 (6 bases). The CDR3 is 16 amino acids. Trimming shortened V by 2 bases and J by 3 bases, and 19 bases separated the two germline ends. CDR1 is DFQATT, CDR2 SNEGSKA, per germline (reference sequence).

The rearrangement links TRBV5-6 to TRBJ2-7; D not certain. Trimming took 3 bases from V and 2 from J, leaving 12 bases between them. Per the germline V gene, CDR1 is SGHDT and CDR2 is YYEEEE. CDR3 length equals 14 residues. In nucleotides, the CDR3 is TGTGCCAGCAGCTCAATTGGGCGGCCCTACGAGCAGTACTTC. Amino acid sequence: CASSSIGRPYEQYF. The variable domain in full, completed from reference TRBV5-6 and TRBJ2-7, reads DAGVTQSPTHLIKTRGQQVTLRCSPKSGHDTVSWYQQALGQGPQFIFQYYEEEERQRGNFPDRFSGHQFPNYSSELNVNALLLGDSALYLCASSSIGRPYEQYFGPGTRLTVT.